This is a list of T cell receptor beta chains from one sample in a study of human T cells and chemical hapten exposure. TCRdb analysed the RACE reads with MiXCR anew, one entry per CDR3 protein. The sample consists of 100,000 to 150,000 distinct CDR3 sequences, 8.5% to 9.5% of them appearing once. Sequenced material: whole blood. These receptors were collected from a male donor in good health. Some clones in this sample may be carry-over from other donors' samples. The CDR3 runs from the conserved cysteine through the conserved F or W. The order of the fields is clone size, V gene, D gene, J gene, CDR3 protein, CDR3 DNA. D genes are given only for firm matches. Rows may omit the clone size; those that give it use once, few, many or a size class.

abundance: .; v_gene: TRBV7-9; d_gene: TRBD1; j_gene: TRBJ1-1; CDR3aa: CASSPDRGLNTEAFF; CDR3nt: TGTGCCAGCAGCCCCGACAGGGGCCTGAACACTGAAGCTTTCTTT
abundance: many; v_gene: TRBV5-5; d_gene: TRBD2; j_gene: TRBJ2-5; CDR3aa: CASSLAGGRETQYF; CDR3nt: TGTGCCAGCAGCTTGGCGGGAGGGCGAGAGACCCAGTACTTC
abundance: .; v_gene: TRBV12-3/TRBV12-4; d_gene: .; j_gene: TRBJ1-1; CDR3aa: CASTQQNTEAFF; CDR3nt: TGTGCCAGCACCCAGCAGAACACTGAAGCTTTCTTT
abundance: .; v_gene: TRBV29-1; d_gene: TRBD1; j_gene: TRBJ1-1; CDR3aa: CSASGTGLNTEAFF; CDR3nt: TGCAGCGCCTCCGGGACAGGGCTGAACACTGAAGCTTTCTTT
abundance: few; v_gene: TRBV6-6; d_gene: .; j_gene: TRBJ2-1; CDR3aa: CASSPPGDEQFF; CDR3nt: TGTGCCAGCAGCCCCCCGGGGGATGAGCAGTTCTTC
abundance: many; v_gene: TRBV27; d_gene: TRBD1; j_gene: TRBJ2-7; CDR3aa: CASSFRSPGTVRYEQYF; CDR3nt: TGTGCCAGCAGTTTCCGCTCACCGGGGACAGTCCGCTACGAGCAGTACTTC
abundance: few; v_gene: TRBV6-6; d_gene: TRBD2; j_gene: TRBJ2-7; CDR3aa: CASNGLAFYEQYF; CDR3nt: TGTGCCAGCAACGGACTAGCCTTCTACGAGCAGTACTTC
abundance: few; v_gene: TRBV9; d_gene: TRBD1; j_gene: TRBJ1-2; CDR3aa: CASSVAQGAVDYGYTF; CDR3nt: TGTGCCAGCAGCGTAGCTCAGGGGGCAGTTGACTATGGCTACACCTTC
abundance: few; v_gene: TRBV5-1; d_gene: TRBD2; j_gene: TRBJ2-1; CDR3aa: CASSYPSGSYNEQFF; CDR3nt: TGCGCCAGCAGCTACCCTAGCGGATCCTACAATGAGCAGTTCTTC
abundance: few; v_gene: TRBV20-1; d_gene: .; j_gene: TRBJ2-5; CDR3aa: CSAPTGAGETQYF; CDR3nt: TGCAGTGCTCCGACGGGGGCAGGAGAGACCCAGTACTTC
abundance: .; v_gene: TRBV7-9; d_gene: .; j_gene: TRBJ2-1; CDR3aa: CASSFGTYNEQFF; CDR3nt: TGTGCCAGCAGCTTCGGGACCTACAATGAGCAGTTCTTC
abundance: many; v_gene: TRBV19; d_gene: .; j_gene: TRBJ2-5; CDR3aa: CASSVGATTGPGEETQYF; CDR3nt: TGTGCCAGTAGTGTTGGGGCGACGACAGGCCCGGGGGAAGAGACCCAGTACTTC
abundance: few; v_gene: TRBV24-1; d_gene: .; j_gene: TRBJ1-2; CDR3aa: CATSDKTGTGYTF; CDR3nt: TGTGCCACCAGTGATAAAACAGGGACTGGCTACACCTTC
abundance: many; v_gene: TRBV18; d_gene: .; j_gene: TRBJ2-6; CDR3aa: CASSPGDAGANVLTF; CDR3nt: TGTGCCAGCTCACCGGGGGACGCTGGGGCCAACGTCCTGACTTTC
abundance: few; v_gene: TRBV10-3; d_gene: TRBD1; j_gene: TRBJ2-5; CDR3aa: CAISTQSGTGSRGTQYF; CDR3nt: TGTGCCATCAGCACACAATCCGGGACAGGGTCGAGGGGGACCCAGTACTTC
abundance: .; v_gene: TRBV5-1; d_gene: .; j_gene: TRBJ2-1; CDR3aa: CASSLSGPLEQFF; CDR3nt: TGCGCCAGCAGCTTGAGCGGGCCGCTCGAGCAGTTCTTC
abundance: few; v_gene: TRBV27; d_gene: .; j_gene: TRBJ2-3; CDR3aa: CASTPFEGGRADTQYF; CDR3nt: TGTGCCAGCACCCCATTTGAGGGGGGCCGGGCAGATACGCAGTATTTT
abundance: .; v_gene: TRBV12-3/TRBV12-4; d_gene: .; j_gene: TRBJ1-5; CDR3aa: CASSLLDSNQPQHF; CDR3nt: TGTGCCAGCAGTTTACTGGATAGCAATCAGCCCCAGCATTTT
abundance: .; v_gene: TRBV4-1; d_gene: TRBD1; j_gene: TRBJ2-7; CDR3aa: CASSLAETGTYEQYF; CDR3nt: TGCGCCAGCAGTCTAGCCGAGACAGGGACCTACGAGCAGTACTTC
abundance: few; v_gene: TRBV4-3; d_gene: TRBD2; j_gene: TRBJ2-1; CDR3aa: CASSPLAGTPYNEQFF; CDR3nt: TGCGCCAGCAGCCCCTTAGCGGGTACGCCCTACAATGAGCAGTTCTTC
abundance: .; v_gene: TRBV25-1; d_gene: .; j_gene: TRBJ2-7; CDR3aa: CASSVTGYEQYF; CDR3nt: TGTGCCAGCAGTGTAACAGGGTACGAGCAGTACTTC
abundance: few; v_gene: TRBV10-3; d_gene: .; j_gene: TRBJ1-1; CDR3aa: CAISAAAGVGLNTEAFF; CDR3nt: TGTGCCATCAGTGCGGCGGCAGGGGTCGGCCTGAACACTGAAGCTTTCTTT
abundance: many; v_gene: TRBV7-9; d_gene: .; j_gene: TRBJ2-7; CDR3aa: CASSLDQGQYEQYF; CDR3nt: TGTGCCAGCAGCTTAGATCAGGGCCAGTACGAGCAGTACTTC
abundance: .; v_gene: TRBV6-2/TRBV6-3; d_gene: TRBD1; j_gene: TRBJ1-2; CDR3aa: CASSFPDRGGYGYTF; CDR3nt: TGTGCCAGCAGTTTCCCGGACAGGGGGGGCTATGGCTACACCTTC
abundance: few; v_gene: TRBV25-1; d_gene: .; j_gene: TRBJ2-4; CDR3aa: CASSERILAKNIQYF; CDR3nt: TGTGCCAGCAGTGAAAGAATCCTAGCCAAAAACATTCAGTACTTC
abundance: few; v_gene: TRBV18; d_gene: .; j_gene: TRBJ2-5; CDR3aa: CASSQPRQETQYF; CDR3nt: TGTGCCAGCTCACAGCCCCGCCAAGAGACCCAGTACTTC
abundance: .; v_gene: TRBV3-1; d_gene: TRBD2; j_gene: TRBJ2-1; CDR3aa: CASRHSGEYNEQFF; CDR3nt: TGTGCCAGCAGGCATAGCGGGGAATACAATGAGCAGTTCTTC
abundance: .; v_gene: TRBV12-5; d_gene: TRBD1; j_gene: TRBJ2-6; CDR3aa: CASGLQGTDSVLTF; CDR3nt: TGTGCTAGTGGTTTGCAAGGGACAGATTCCGTCCTGACTTTC
abundance: many; v_gene: TRBV7-2; d_gene: TRBD2; j_gene: TRBJ2-3; CDR3aa: CASSWTSGTDTQYF; CDR3nt: TGTGCCAGCAGCTGGACTAGCGGCACAGATACGCAGTATTTT
abundance: .; v_gene: TRBV19; d_gene: .; j_gene: TRBJ2-7; CDR3aa: CASSIDGTRTYEQYF; CDR3nt: TGTGCCAGTAGTATCGACGGGACGCGGACCTATGAGCAGTACTTC
abundance: .; v_gene: TRBV19; d_gene: .; j_gene: TRBJ2-7; CDR3aa: CASPSGLGAYEQYF; CDR3nt: TGTGCCAGTCCCTCGGGTCTAGGGGCCTACGAGCAGTACTTC
abundance: many; v_gene: TRBV11-1; d_gene: .; j_gene: TRBJ1-1; CDR3aa: CASSKDRWGTEAFF; CDR3nt: TGTGCCAGCAGCAAGGACAGATGGGGGACTGAAGCTTTCTTT
abundance: .; v_gene: TRBV27; d_gene: TRBD1; j_gene: TRBJ2-3; CDR3aa: CASSPRGRADTQYF; CDR3nt: TGTGCCAGCAGCCCCAGGGGGCGAGCAGATACGCAGTATTTT